One sample yielded the 8 T cell receptor beta chains listed below, sequenced in a study of human CD8 memory T cell subsets. Preparation of the TCR beta libraries relied on UMI-labeled 5' RACE. TCRdb reanalyzed the 5' RACE reads and collapses them to one entry per CDR3 protein, without DNA. The table lists around 10,000 distinct CDR3 sequences, with less than 25% in the top ten. The sample was CD8+ stem-like memory T cells (TSCM and TCM) sorted from PBMCs. Subset described: stem-like memory CD8 T cells (TSTEM), CCR7+ PD-1- TIGIT-. The receptors come from a human donor in good health.

The V gene is TRBV28, the J gene TRBJ2-2; lacking DNA, the TRBD2 call made by TCRdb goes unchecked. This CDR3 is built from 18 residues. CDR1 is MDHEN, CDR2 SYDVKM, per germline. CDR3 region: CASSLFSSGRSYTGELFF.

The chain recombines TRBV4-1 with TRBJ1-4; TCRdb's D call of TRBD1 is untestable without DNA. The CDR3 has 19 amino acids. Germline loops: CDR1 MGHRA, CDR2 YSYEKL. The CDR3 sequence: CASSQEGQGITSANEKLFF.

This rearrangement joins TRBV2 to TRBJ2-2; TCRdb names TRBD2, which stays unverified in the absence of DNA. Germline V gives CDR1 SNHLY, CDR2 FYNNEI. This CDR3 has 13 amino acids. CDR3 region: CATDTSGTGELFF.

V usage is TRBV9 and J usage is TRBJ2-7; TCRdb names TRBD1, which stays unverified in the absence of DNA. CDR1 is SGDLS, CDR2 YYNGEE, per germline. The CDR3 loop spans 15 amino acids. The CDR3 sequence: CASSVAGTGSYEQYF.

The gene calls are TRBV5-4 and TRBJ2-7; TCRdb's D gene call, TRBD2, goes unchecked for lack of DNA. The germline V gene encodes CDR1 SGHNT and CDR2 YYREEE (reference sequence). The CDR3 is 14 amino acids. CDR3 sequence: CASSETSGGDEQYF.

The chain links TRBV13 to TRBJ1-1; the TCRdb D gene call, TRBD1, has no DNA to confirm it. Germline V gene lookup returns CDR1 PRHDT and CDR2 FYEKMQ (reference sequence). This CDR3 is 15 amino acids long. CDR3: CASSHRGAGLTEAFF.

The chain joins TRBV27 to TRBJ1-5; as DNA is missing, the TRBD1 call by TCRdb cannot be tested. The CDR3 extends over 15 amino acids. Germline assignment: CDR1 MNHEY and CDR2 SMNVEV (reference sequence). The CDR3 here is CASSSETGWDQPQHF.

V and J are TRBV7-9 and TRBJ2-3; absent DNA, TCRdb's TRBD2 call cannot be checked. Germline assignment: CDR1 SEHNR and CDR2 FQNEAQ (reference sequence). CDR3 size: 16 residues. The CDR3 protein is CASSLLAGGNTDTQYF.